The 7 T cell receptor beta chains reported below all come from one sample, sequenced in a study of CD8+ T cells in alopecia areata. RNA extraction and reverse transcription yielded cDNA as sequencing template. Some clones are missing from TCRdb's copy, which holds only in-frame ones; the method was immunoSEQ multiplex PCR. The sample has roughly 190,000 clones, approximately 56% seen once. Regarding treatment: oral pan-JAK inhibitor, 5-10 mg twice daily. The input for sequencing was CD4+ T cells sorted from blood, taken at week 4, from a patient treated with tofacitinib. The receptors were sampled from a human donor with alopecia areata.

This clone was detected only a few times. This chain connects TRBV11-3 to TRBJ2-5; D remains ambiguous. Trimming removed 3 bases at V and 2 bases at J, with 13 bases between. The CDR3 contains 15 residues. Germline lookup yields CDR1 SGHNT and CDR2 YENEEA. In DNA, the CDR3 is TGTGCCAGCAGCTTGGGTTTGGATTCACAAGAGACCCAGTACTTC. Translating it yields CASSLGLDSQETQYF.

The chain links TRBV29-1 to TRBJ1-2; 8 bases agree with TRBD1. CDR3 size: 12 residues. V was pared by 3 bases and J by 8 bases, with 5 bases of the junction left unmatched. Germline V CDR1 and CDR2: SQVTM, ANQGSEA. The DNA of the CDR3 is TGCAGCGTTGATAAAACAGGGGGAGGCTACACCTTC. It encodes CSVDKTGGGYTF. The whole variable domain, remainder taken from reference TRBV29-1 and TRBJ1-2, is SAVISQKPSRDICQRGTSLTIQCQVDSQVTMMFWYRQQPGQSLTLIATANQGSEATYESGFVIDKFPISRPNLTFSTLTVSNMSPEDSSIYLCSVDKTGGGYTFGSGTRLTVV.

This clone was seen at least ten times. The V and J genes are TRBV6-5 and TRBJ2-7; D perhaps matches TRBD1 (6 bases). V was shortened by 7 bases and J by 0 bases, with 13 bases between the two germline ends. The germline V gene has CDR1 MNHEY and CDR2 SVGAGI. The CDR3 loop spans 14 amino acids. CDR3 residues: CASKQGSVSYEQYF. CDR3 sequence (DNA): TGTGCCAGCAAGCAGGGGAGCGTCTCCTACGAGCAGTACTTC.

The rearrangement uses TRBV19 and TRBJ1-2, with D tentatively TRBD1 (5 bases). In germline, CDR1 is LNHDA, CDR2 SQIVND (reference sequence). The V end lost 3 bases, the J end lost 3 bases, and 11 bases lay between the germline ends. This CDR3 has 14 residues. This CDR3 reads CASSIAGRDYGYTF. DNA for the CDR3: TGTGCCAGTAGTATTGCGGGCAGGGACTATGGCTACACCTTC.

This clone showed up just a few times. The rearrangement joins TRBV29-1 to TRBJ2-4; tentative D call: TRBD1 (6 bases). The germline V gene has CDR1 SQVTM and CDR2 ANQGSEA. This CDR3 has 11 residues. V lost 4 bases, J lost 9 bases, and 10 bases lay in between. CDR3 in amino acids: CSVAGEPIQYF. DNA of the CDR3: TGCAGCGTTGCAGGGGAACCCATTCAGTACTTC.

The chain carries TRBV6-5 and TRBJ1-1; D is possibly TRBD1 (5 bases). The CDR3 runs to 14 residues. The V and J ends lost 5 bases and 8 bases respectively, with 18 bases between them. Germline CDR1 and CDR2: MNHEY and SVGAGI. CDR3 DNA sequence: TGTGCCAGCAGTCTCATCCGTTCAGGGCAGGAAGCTTTCTTT. Protein product: CASSLIRSGQEAFF.

This chain uses TRBV29-1 with TRBJ1-4; D is ambiguous. Germline CDR1 is SQVTM and CDR2 is ANQGSEA. This CDR3 region has 12 residues. Trimming pared 5 bases from V and 5 bases from J, leaving 9 bases between. This CDR3 is CSVSQRNEKLFF. In DNA, the CDR3 is TGCAGCGTTTCACAGCGAAATGAAAAACTGTTTTTT.